This T cell receptor beta chain was recorded in a study of T cells after posttransplantation cyclophosphamide. A marrow graft followed busulfan-fludarabine conditioning, with cyclophosphamide on days +3 and +4. The method was immunoSEQ multiplex PCR; TCRdb's version includes in-frame clones alone and lacks a portion of them. The sample holds over 9,000 clones, approximately 90% seen once. The origin of this receptor is a female patient aged 30 to 40 who received an allogeneic stem cell transplant from an unrelated donor, was CMV-positive, and had no GVHD. Some of these T cells may belong to the graft donor. This specimen consisted of PBMCs, obtained after allogeneic stem cell transplant with posttransplant cyclophosphamide.

The CDR3 coding sequence is TGTGCCAGCAGCCGAAACCCGGACAGCCCGGGACTAGCGGGGGCCTACGAGCAGTACTTC. Translating gives CASSRNPDSPGLAGAYEQYF. The chain joins TRBV27 to TRBJ2-7, with 14 bases identical to TRBD2. This CDR3 has 20 residues. Germline-derived CDR1 and CDR2 are MNHEY and SMNVEV (reference sequence). The J segment lost 2 bases and the V segment lost 6 bases, leaving 18 bases of the junction unmatched.